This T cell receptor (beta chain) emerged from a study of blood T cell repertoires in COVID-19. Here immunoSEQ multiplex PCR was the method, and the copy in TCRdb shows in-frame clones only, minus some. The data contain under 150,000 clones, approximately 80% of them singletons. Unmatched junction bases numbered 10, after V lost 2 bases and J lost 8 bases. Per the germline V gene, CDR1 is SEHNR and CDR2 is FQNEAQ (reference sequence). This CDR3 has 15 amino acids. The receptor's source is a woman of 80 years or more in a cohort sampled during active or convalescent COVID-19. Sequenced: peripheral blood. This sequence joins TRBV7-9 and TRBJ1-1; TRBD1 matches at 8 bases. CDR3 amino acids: CASSLTGGVMLEAFF. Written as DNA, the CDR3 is TGTGCCAGCAGCTTAACAGGGGGAGTTATGCTAGAAGCTTTCTTT.